This paragraph covers one TCR beta chain sequence. Its antigen is still unknown. The length of the CDR3 is 18 residues. The V and J ends lost 5 bases and 0 bases respectively, with 20 bases between them. The germline gives CDR1 MNHEY, CDR2 SVGEGT. The data were taken from a study of blood T cells in healthy people across ages. The wider study: Template switching retrieved approximately one barcoded beta molecule for each two T cells.

The second PCR ran about 6 to 12 cycles with a sample-barcoded 5' primer and J-beta primers. TCRdb independently ran MiXCR on the 5' RACE reads; one entry per CDR3 protein. The sample has just over 1 million distinct CDR3 sequences, more than 35% seen once. Findings of the study overall: Estimated diversity across one million T cells was deemed an underestimate. In long-lived donors, naive CD4+ cell counts and diversity exceeded those of aged donors.

The sequenced material came from blood. The chain has TRBV6-2 or TRBV6-3 and TRBJ2-4, with D possibly matching TRBD2 (5 bases). This TCR was sampled from a woman between 55 and 75 years old in good health. CDR3 coding DNA: TGTGCCAGCAGTCCCGGAGGTGGCTCTGCCGTAGCCAAAAACATTCAGTACTTC. Translated: CASSPGGGSAVAKNIQYF.